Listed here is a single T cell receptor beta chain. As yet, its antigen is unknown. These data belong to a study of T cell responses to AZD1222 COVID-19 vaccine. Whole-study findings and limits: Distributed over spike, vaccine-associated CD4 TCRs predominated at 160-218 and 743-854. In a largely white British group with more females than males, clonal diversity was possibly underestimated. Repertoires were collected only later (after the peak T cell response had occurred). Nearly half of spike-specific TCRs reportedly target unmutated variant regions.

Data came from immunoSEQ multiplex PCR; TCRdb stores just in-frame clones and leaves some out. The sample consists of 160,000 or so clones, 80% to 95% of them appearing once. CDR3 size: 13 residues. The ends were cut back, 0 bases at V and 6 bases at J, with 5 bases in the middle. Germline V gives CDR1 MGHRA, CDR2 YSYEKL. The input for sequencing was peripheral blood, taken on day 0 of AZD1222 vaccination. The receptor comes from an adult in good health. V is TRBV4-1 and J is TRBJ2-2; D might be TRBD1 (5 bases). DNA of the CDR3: TGCGCCAGCAGCCAAGAGGGGCCCGGGGAGCTGTTTTTT. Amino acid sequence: CASSQEGPGELFF.